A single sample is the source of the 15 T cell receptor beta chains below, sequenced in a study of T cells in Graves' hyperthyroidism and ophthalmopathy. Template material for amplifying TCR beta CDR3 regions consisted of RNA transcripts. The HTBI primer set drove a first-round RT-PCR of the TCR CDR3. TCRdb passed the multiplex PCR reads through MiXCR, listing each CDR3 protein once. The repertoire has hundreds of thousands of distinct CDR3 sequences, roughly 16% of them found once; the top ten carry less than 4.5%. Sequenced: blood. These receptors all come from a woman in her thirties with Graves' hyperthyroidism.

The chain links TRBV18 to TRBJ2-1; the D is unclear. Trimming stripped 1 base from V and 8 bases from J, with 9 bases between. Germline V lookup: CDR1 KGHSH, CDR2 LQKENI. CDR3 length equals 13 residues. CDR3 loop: CASSPRRSDEQFF. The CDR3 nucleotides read TGTGCCAGCTCACCACGCAGGAGCGATGAGCAGTTCTTC.

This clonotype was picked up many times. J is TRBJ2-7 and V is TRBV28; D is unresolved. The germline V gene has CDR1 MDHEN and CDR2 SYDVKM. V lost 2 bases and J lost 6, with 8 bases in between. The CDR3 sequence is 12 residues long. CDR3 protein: CASSLRRGEQYF. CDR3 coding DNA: TGTGCCAGCAGTTTACGGCGAGGCGAGCAGTACTTC.

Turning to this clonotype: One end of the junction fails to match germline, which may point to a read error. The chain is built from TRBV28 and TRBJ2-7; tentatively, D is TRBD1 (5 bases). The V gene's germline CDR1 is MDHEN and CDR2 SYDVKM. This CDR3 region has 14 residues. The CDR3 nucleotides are TGTGCCAGCAGTATCGGGCAGGGCGGCTACGGGCAGTACTTC. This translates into CASSIGQGGYGQYF.

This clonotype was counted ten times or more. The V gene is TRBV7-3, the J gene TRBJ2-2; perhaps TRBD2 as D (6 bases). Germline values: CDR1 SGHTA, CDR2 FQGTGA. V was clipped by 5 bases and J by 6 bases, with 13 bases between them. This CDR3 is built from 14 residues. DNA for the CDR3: TGTGCCAGCAGCCAAGGAGGGCGTGCCGGGGAGCTGTTTTTT. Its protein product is CASSQGGRAGELFF.

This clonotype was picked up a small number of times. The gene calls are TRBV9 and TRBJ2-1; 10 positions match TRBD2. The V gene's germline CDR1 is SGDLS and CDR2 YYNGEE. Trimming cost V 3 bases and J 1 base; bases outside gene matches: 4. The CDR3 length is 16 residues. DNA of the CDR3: TGTGCCAGCAGCGACCGTAGCGGGAGGTCCTACAATGAGCAGTTCTTC. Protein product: CASSDRSGRSYNEQFF.

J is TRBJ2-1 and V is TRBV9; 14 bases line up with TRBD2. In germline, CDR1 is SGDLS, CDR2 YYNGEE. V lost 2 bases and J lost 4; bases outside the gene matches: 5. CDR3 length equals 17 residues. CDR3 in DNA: TGTGCCAGCAGCGTGGGACTAGCGGGAGTTTCATACAATGAGCAGTTCTTC. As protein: CASSVGLAGVSYNEQFF. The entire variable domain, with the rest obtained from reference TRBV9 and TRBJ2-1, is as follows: DSGVTQTPKHLITATGQRVTLRCSPRSGDLSVYWYQQSLDQGLQFLIQYYNGEERAKGNILERFSAQQFPDLHSELNLSSLELGDSALYFCASSVGLAGVSYNEQFFGPGTRLTVL.

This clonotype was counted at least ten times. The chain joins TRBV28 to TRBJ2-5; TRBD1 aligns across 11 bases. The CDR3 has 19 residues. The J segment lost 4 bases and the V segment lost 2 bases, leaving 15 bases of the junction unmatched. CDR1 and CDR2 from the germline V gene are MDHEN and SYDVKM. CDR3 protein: CASSLLIPGTGGRGETQYF. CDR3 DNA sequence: TGTGCCAGCAGTTTACTAATCCCCGGGACAGGGGGAAGAGGAGAGACCCAGTACTTC.

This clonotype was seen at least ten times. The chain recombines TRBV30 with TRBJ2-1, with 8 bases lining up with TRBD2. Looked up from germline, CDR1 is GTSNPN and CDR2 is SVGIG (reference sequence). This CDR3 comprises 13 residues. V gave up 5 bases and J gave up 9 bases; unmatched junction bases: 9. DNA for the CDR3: TGTGCCTGGGTTGGGTCGGGAGGGCTTGAGCAGTTCTTC. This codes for CAWVGSGGLEQFF.

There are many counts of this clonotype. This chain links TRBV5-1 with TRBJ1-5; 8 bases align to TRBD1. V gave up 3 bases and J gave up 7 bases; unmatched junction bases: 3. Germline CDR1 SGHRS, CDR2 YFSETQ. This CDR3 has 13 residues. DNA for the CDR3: TGCGCCAGCAGCTCACAGGGGGAGCAGCCCCAGCATTTT. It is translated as CASSSQGEQPQHF.

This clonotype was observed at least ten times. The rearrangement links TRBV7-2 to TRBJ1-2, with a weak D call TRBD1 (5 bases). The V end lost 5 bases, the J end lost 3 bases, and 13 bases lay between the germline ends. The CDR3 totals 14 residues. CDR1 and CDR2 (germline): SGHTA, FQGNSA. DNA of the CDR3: TGTGCCAGCAGCGCCCCTGGGACCGACTATGGCTACACCTTC. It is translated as CASSAPGTDYGYTF.

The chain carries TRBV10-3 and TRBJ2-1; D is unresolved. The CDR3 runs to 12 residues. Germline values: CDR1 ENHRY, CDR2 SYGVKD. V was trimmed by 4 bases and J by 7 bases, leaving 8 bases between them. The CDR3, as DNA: TGTGCCATCAGTGCGACGGGTAATGAGCAGTTCTTC. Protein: CAISATGNEQFF.

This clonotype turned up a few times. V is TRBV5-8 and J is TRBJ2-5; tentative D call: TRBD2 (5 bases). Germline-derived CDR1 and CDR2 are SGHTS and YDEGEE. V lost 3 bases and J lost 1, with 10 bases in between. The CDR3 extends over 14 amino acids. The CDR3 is CASSSGLVQETQYF. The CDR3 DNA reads TGTGCCAGCAGCTCTGGACTTGTCCAAGAGACCCAGTACTTC.

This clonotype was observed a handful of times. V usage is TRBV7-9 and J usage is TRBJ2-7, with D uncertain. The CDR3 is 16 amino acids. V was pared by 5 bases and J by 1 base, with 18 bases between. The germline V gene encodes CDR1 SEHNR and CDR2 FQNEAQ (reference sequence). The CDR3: CASSEVLEPSSYEQYF. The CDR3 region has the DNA TGTGCCAGCAGCGAGGTCTTGGAGCCTAGTTCCTACGAGCAGTACTTC. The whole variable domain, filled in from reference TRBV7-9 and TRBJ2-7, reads DTGVSQNPRHKITKRGQNVTFRCDPISEHNRLYWYRQTLGQGPEFLTYFQNEAQLEKSRLLSDRFSAERPKGSFSTLEIQRTEQGDSAMYLCASSEVLEPSSYEQYFGPGTRLTVT.

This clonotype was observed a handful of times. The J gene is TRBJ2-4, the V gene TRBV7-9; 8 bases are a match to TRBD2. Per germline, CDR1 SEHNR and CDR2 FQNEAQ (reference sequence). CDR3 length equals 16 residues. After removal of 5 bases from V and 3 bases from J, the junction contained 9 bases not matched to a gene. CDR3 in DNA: TGTGCCAGCAGCCAAACGCGGGGGGCAGACAAAAACATTCAGTACTTC. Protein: CASSQTRGADKNIQYF.

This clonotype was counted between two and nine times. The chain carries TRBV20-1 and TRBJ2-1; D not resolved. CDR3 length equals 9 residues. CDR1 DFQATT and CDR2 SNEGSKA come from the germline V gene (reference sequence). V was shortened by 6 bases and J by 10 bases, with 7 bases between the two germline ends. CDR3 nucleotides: TGCAGTGCCCTTAGCGAGCAGTTCTTC. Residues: CSALSEQFF.